Each of the 26 T cell receptor beta chains below was sequenced from the same sample in a study of CD8+CD57+ T cells in acquired aplastic anemia. Using genomic DNA as the template, TCR beta VDJ and CDR3 profiling was carried out. TCRdb called the reads again in MiXCR, with one record for every CDR3 protein. The sample includes 150,000 to 200,000 distinct CDR3 sequences, 55% to 80% of them seen just once. Sequencing was done on a sample of sorted CD4+, CD8+, or CD8+CD57+ T cells (not recorded which) from PBMCs. These TCRs come from a human donor in good health.

The table lists this clonotype with many counts. The chain recombines TRBV11-3 with TRBJ2-7; D not certain. CDR3 length: 18 amino acids. The germline CDR1 and CDR2 sequences are SGHNT and YENEEA. V lost 1 base, J lost 2 bases, and 21 bases lay in between. The CDR3 loop is CASSLVLGLLRKTYEQYF. The CDR3 DNA reads as TGTGCCAGCAGCTTAGTGCTTGGATTACTCCGGAAAACCTACGAGCAGTACTTC.

This clonotype showed up just a few times. V gene TRBV20-1 combines with J gene TRBJ2-7; 7 bases match TRBD2. This CDR3 comprises 13 residues. The germline V gene encodes CDR1 DFQATT and CDR2 SNEGSKA (reference sequence). V gave up 3 bases and J gave up 5 bases; unmatched junction bases: 7. Here the CDR3 reads CSASPGGSHEQYF. As DNA, the CDR3 is TGCAGTGCTAGTCCGGGAGGATCCCACGAGCAGTACTTC.

This clonotype was observed at least ten times. The V and J genes are TRBV5-6 and TRBJ1-3; D uncertain. Trimming took off 4 bases at V and 0 bases at J, with 11 bases between the two ends. There are 15 residues in the CDR3. Germline lookup yields CDR1 SGHDT and CDR2 YYEEEE. CDR3 DNA: TGTGCCAGCAGCCCTTTGCCCGACTCTGGAAACACCATATATTTT. It codes for CASSPLPDSGNTIYF.

Concerning this clonotype itself: A much bigger clone sits one base away, suggesting this may be a read error. This likely comes from a read error, as the CDR3 has no conserved phenylalanine or tryptophan at its end. V is TRBV20-1 and J is TRBJ1-3, with D hard to call. Germline CDR1 DFQATT, CDR2 SNEGSKA (reference sequence). V was cut by 6 bases and J by 0 bases, with 6 bases left in between. The CDR3 consists of 12 residues. In DNA form, the CDR3 reads TGCAGTGCGCCAAGCTCTGGAAACACCATATATCTT. It codes for CSAPSSGNTIYL.

V is TRBV20-1 and J is TRBJ1-2; D is unclear. Germline lookup yields CDR1 DFQATT and CDR2 SNEGSKA (reference sequence). This CDR3 is built from 12 residues. V was clipped by 0 bases and J by 8 bases, with 10 bases between them. The CDR3 protein is CSARDQERGYTF. For the CDR3, the DNA is TGCAGTGCTAGAGATCAGGAGCGAGGCTACACCTTC.

This chain joins TRBV9 and TRBJ1-6; the match to TRBD1 covers 7 bases. Losses at the gene ends were 4 bases for V and 9 bases for J; bases not matched to a gene: 4. Germline V gives CDR1 SGDLS, CDR2 YYNGEE. The CDR3 runs to 13 residues. In DNA form, the CDR3 reads TGTGCCAGCAGCAGACAGGGCGGTTCACCCCTCCACTTT. Amino acids: CASSRQGGSPLHF.

The CDR3: CASSAGGVIDYGYTF. CDR3 coding DNA: TGTGCCAGCAGCGCTGGGGGTGTGATAGACTATGGCTACACCTTC. The rearrangement joins TRBV11-3 to TRBJ1-2, with D perhaps TRBD1 (5 bases). The CDR3 runs to 15 residues. Trimming removed 5 bases from V and 3 bases from J, with 16 bases in between. Germline-derived CDR1 and CDR2 are SGHNT and YENEEA.

This chain connects TRBV20-1 to TRBJ2-7; TRBD2 aligns across 9 bases. Per the germline V gene, CDR1 is DFQATT and CDR2 is SNEGSKA (reference sequence). The CDR3 contains 15 residues. V shed 4 bases, J shed 5 bases, and the junction held 12 bases outside the gene matches. CDR3 nucleotides: TGCAGTGCTATTGGACTAGCGCAAGATTGGGACGAGCAGTACTTC. Amino acid sequence: CSAIGLAQDWDEQYF.

This clonotype was counted ten times or more. The CDR3 loop reads CASSFDRGSNQPQHF. Written as DNA, the CDR3 is TGTGCCAGCAGCTTCGACAGGGGCAGCAATCAGCCCCAGCATTTT. V and J are TRBV7-8 and TRBJ1-5, with TRBD1 identical over 8 bases. V trimming: 3 bases; J trimming: 1 base; junction bases outside the gene matches: 2. CDR1 SGHVS and CDR2 FQNEAQ come from the germline V gene. The CDR3 runs to 15 residues.

This clonotype came up many times. V and J are TRBV7-8 and TRBJ2-2; the D gene is possibly TRBD2 (6 bases). This CDR3 region has 16 residues. The ends were cut back, 1 base at V and 7 bases at J, with 16 bases in the middle. Per germline, CDR1 SGHVS and CDR2 FQNEAQ. This chain's CDR3 is CASSLGFSGVDGELFF. DNA for the CDR3: TGTGCCAGCAGCTTAGGATTCTCGGGAGTGGACGGGGAGCTGTTTTTT.

This clonotype was recorded at least ten times. The genes are TRBV5-1 and TRBJ2-1; 11 bases are shared with TRBD2. V gave up 0 bases and J gave up 0 bases; unmatched junction bases: 20. This CDR3 is built from 23 residues. Germline values: CDR1 SGHRS, CDR2 YFSETQ. The CDR3 is CASSLAAGGRLAGMGSSYNEQFF. The CDR3 nucleotides are TGCGCCAGCAGCTTGGCTGCAGGGGGACGACTAGCGGGAATGGGGAGCTCCTACAATGAGCAGTTCTTC.

V usage is TRBV7-8 and J usage is TRBJ2-5, with TRBD2 matching over 12 bases. V was clipped by 5 bases and J by 7 bases; unmatched bases: 5. Germline values: CDR1 SGHVS, CDR2 FQNEAQ. This CDR3 is built from 14 residues. The DNA of the CDR3 is TGTGCCAGCAGCCCGACTAGCGGGAGTCTGACCCAGTACTTC. Protein product: CASSPTSGSLTQYF.

This clonotype was found many times. This sequence joins TRBV29-1 and TRBJ2-5; the match to TRBD2 covers 11 bases. Germline-derived CDR1 and CDR2 are SQVTM and ANQGSEA. V lost 4 bases, J lost 5 bases, and 12 bases stayed unmatched. The CDR3 extends over 16 amino acids. CDR3 protein: CSVVGGGLAAWETQYF. In DNA, the CDR3 is TGCAGCGTTGTGGGGGGGGGACTAGCGGCTTGGGAGACCCAGTACTTC.

V usage is TRBV15 and J usage is TRBJ1-3; D is unclear. This CDR3 contains 12 residues. The germline V gene has CDR1 LNHNV and CDR2 YYDKDF (reference sequence). With 0 bases removed from V and 6 bases from J, the gap between germline ends came to 3 bases. The CDR3: CATSRDQNTIYF. CDR3 nucleotide sequence: TGTGCCACCAGCAGAGACCAAAACACCATATATTTT.

This clonotype was counted at least ten times. The CDR3 region has the DNA TGCGCCAGCAGCTTGGAAGGGAACCAAGAGACCCAGTACTTC. Protein: CASSLEGNQETQYF. The V gene is TRBV5-1, the J gene TRBJ2-5; D remains unclear. V lost 0 bases and J lost 0, with 6 bases in between. Per germline, CDR1 SGHRS and CDR2 YFSETQ. This CDR3 is 14 amino acids long.

This clonotype was recorded many times. The chain couples TRBV15 to TRBJ2-1; D is possibly TRBD1 or TRBD2 (5 bases each). The ends were cut back, 0 bases at V and 10 bases at J, with 13 bases in the middle. Germline values: CDR1 LNHNV, CDR2 YYDKDF (reference sequence). CDR3 size: 14 residues. The CDR3, as DNA: TGTGCCACCAGCAGAGATCCGGGGCAGAAAGAGCAGTTCTTC. Residues: CATSRDPGQKEQFF.

The chain carries TRBV9 and TRBJ2-7; unclear D gene. V was cut by 5 bases and J by 7 bases, with 16 bases left in between. This CDR3 contains 13 residues. Germline CDR1 and CDR2: SGDLS and YYNGEE. The CDR3 DNA reads as TGTGCCAGCAGTTACGAGCTCCACCAAGAGCAGTACTTC. It yields the protein CASSYELHQEQYF.

This rearrangement joins TRBV7-9 to TRBJ2-1; TRBD2 might be the D (5 bases). In germline, CDR1 is SEHNR, CDR2 FQNEAQ (reference sequence). The CDR3 spans 14 residues. V lost 5 bases, J lost 3 bases, and 11 bases lay in between. The CDR3 here is CASSQDWNYNEQFF. The CDR3, as DNA: TGTGCCAGCAGCCAGGACTGGAACTACAATGAGCAGTTCTTC.

Regarding this clonotype: The conserved closing phenylalanine or tryptophan is absent in this CDR3, likely reflecting a read error. Because the CDR3's place on the DNA is in doubt, the DNA is left out and the CDR3 is given as listed by TCRdb. This CDR3 is CASSLSPIAG. The chain uses TRBV2 and TRBJ2-7; TRBD2, the D gene given by the table, was not confirmed from the DNA. CDR1 is SNHLY, CDR2 FYNNEI, per germline. The CDR3 comprises 10 residues, both ends counted.

The rearrangement links TRBV7-8 to TRBJ2-7, with D possibly being TRBD1 (6 bases). The CDR3 has 15 residues. Deletions cut 7 bases from V and 2 bases from J, with 18 bases between. Germline CDR1 and CDR2: SGHVS and FQNEAQ. Here the CDR3 reads CASTISTGFTYEQYF. The DNA of the CDR3 is TGTGCCAGCACCATATCAACAGGGTTCACCTACGAGCAGTACTTC.

The chain uses TRBV20-1 and TRBJ1-5; no clear D. V was trimmed by 4 bases and J by 4 bases, leaving 8 bases between them. The CDR3 runs 12 residues. Germline lookup yields CDR1 DFQATT and CDR2 SNEGSKA (reference sequence). CDR3: CSAMSRNQPQHF. The CDR3 region has the DNA TGCAGTGCTATGAGTAGGAATCAGCCCCAGCATTTT.

The rearrangement uses TRBV19 and TRBJ1-2; 9 positions match TRBD1. The CDR3 extends over 14 amino acids. Per the germline V gene, CDR1 is LNHDA and CDR2 is SQIVND (reference sequence). V trimming: 5 bases; J trimming: 6 bases; junction bases outside the gene matches: 7. CDR3 nucleotide sequence: TGTGCCAGTAGTGTCCCGGGACAGGGTAATGGCTACACCTTC. It yields the protein CASSVPGQGNGYTF.

The rearrangement joins TRBV2 to TRBJ2-1, with D possibly matching TRBD2 (7 bases). The germline gives CDR1 SNHLY, CDR2 FYNNEI. The CDR3 runs to 15 residues. V was cut by 3 bases and J by 8 bases, with 17 bases left in between. The CDR3 coding sequence is TGTGCCAGCAGTGAGAGGGGGGGGGCCTTCTATGAGCAGTTCTTC. Protein: CASSERGGAFYEQFF.

The chain couples TRBV6-7 to TRBJ2-1; TRBD2 matches at 8 bases. TRBV6-7 is labeled an ORF, and its function is uncertain. The CDR3 runs 15 residues. Trimming took 8 bases from V and 8 from J; bases not matched to a gene: 14. This chain's CDR3 is CASPLPREGLDEQFF. DNA for the CDR3: TGTGCCAGCCCCCTCCCCCGGGAGGGCCTCGATGAGCAGTTCTTC.

This clonotype was seen a few times. This chain joins TRBV5-8 and TRBJ2-1; D tentatively fits TRBD1 or TRBD2 (6 bases each). V was shortened by 4 bases and J by 4 bases, with 15 bases between the two germline ends. The CDR3 loop spans 15 amino acids. Germline loops: CDR1 SGHTS, CDR2 YDEGEE. The CDR3 here is CASSATGARYNEQFF. The DNA of the CDR3 is TGTGCCAGCAGCGCAACGGGGGCGCGTTACAATGAGCAGTTCTTC.

The rearrangement joins TRBV20-1 to TRBJ1-3; maybe TRBD1 (5 bases). Germline V gene sequence: CDR1 DFQATT, CDR2 SNEGSKA (reference sequence). V was clipped by 6 bases and J by 0 bases, with 15 bases between them. The CDR3 has 15 residues. DNA of the CDR3: TGCAGTGCAACAAGGCAGGGTTACTCTGGAAACACCATATATTTT. Translating it yields CSATRQGYSGNTIYF.